A single sample gave rise to the 6 T cell receptor beta chains below, sequenced in a study of cytomegalovirus exposure and HLA in healthy donors. PCR employed 60 Vbeta and 13 Jbeta primers. TCRdb keeps only in-frame clones here, not all; method: immunoSEQ multiplex PCR. This table holds 100,000 or so clones, 65% to 80% found once. Sequences were obtained from PBMCs. The receptor set was obtained from a middle-aged woman in good health and CMV-seronegative.

This clone was counted a single time. The chain employs TRBV5-1 and TRBJ2-5, with 12 bases identical to TRBD2. V gave up 3 bases and J gave up 4 bases; unmatched junction bases: 4. CDR3 size: 15 residues. Germline CDR1 reads SGHRS; CDR2 reads YFSETQ. The CDR3 sequence: CASSSASGGGETQYF. The DNA of the CDR3 is TGCGCCAGCAGCTCGGCTAGCGGGGGGGGAGAGACCCAGTACTTC.

The count of this clone is one. The chain joins TRBV5-4 to TRBJ2-3; 9 nucleotides match TRBD1. The junction had 2 bases not matched to a gene; V was cut back by 0 bases and J by 0 bases. CDR3 length: 16 residues. Germline CDR1 is SGHNT and CDR2 is YYREEE (reference sequence). The DNA for the CDR3 is TGTGCCAGCAGCTTGGCCACAGGGGGCAGCACAGATACGCAGTATTTT. Amino acid sequence: CASSLATGGSTDTQYF.

This CDR3 reads CASSRGLAGGPHNEQFF. The CDR3 bases are TGCGCCAGCAGCAGGGGACTAGCGGGGGGCCCACACAATGAGCAGTTCTTC. The chain uses TRBV5-1 and TRBJ2-1; 15 bases map to TRBD2. Germline trimming cut 4 bases from V and 5 bases from J; bases unmatched to any gene: 7. CDR1 and CDR2 (germline): SGHRS, YFSETQ. This CDR3 spans 17 amino acids.

The chain carries TRBV28 and TRBJ2-4, with TRBD2 matching over 9 bases. With V trimmed by 9 bases and J by 0 bases, 18 bases remained unmatched. Germline V gene data show CDR1 as MDHEN and CDR2 as SYDVKM. The CDR3 sequence is 19 residues long. CDR3 region: CARPPGLADSKLAKNIQYF. The CDR3 bases are TGTGCCAGACCTCCGGGACTAGCAGACTCGAAACTAGCCAAAAACATTCAGTACTTC.

This chain connects TRBV30 to TRBJ2-7, with 7 bases aligning to TRBD2. There are 13 residues in the CDR3. Germline values: CDR1 GTSNPN, CDR2 SVGIG (reference sequence). V was clipped by 1 base and J by 5 bases; unmatched bases: 5. CDR3 in DNA: TGTGCCTGGAGTGGGACTAGTTTGAACGAGCAGTACTTC. It codes for CAWSGTSLNEQYF.

This chain links TRBV19 with TRBJ2-1; 10 bases agree with TRBD2. With V trimmed by 6 bases and J by 3 bases, 2 bases remained unmatched. The CDR3 runs 14 residues. Looked up from germline, CDR1 is LNHDA and CDR2 is SQIVND (reference sequence). Here the CDR3 DNA reads TGTGCCAGTAGCACTAGCGGGAACTACAATGAGCAGTTCTTC. It encodes CASSTSGNYNEQFF.